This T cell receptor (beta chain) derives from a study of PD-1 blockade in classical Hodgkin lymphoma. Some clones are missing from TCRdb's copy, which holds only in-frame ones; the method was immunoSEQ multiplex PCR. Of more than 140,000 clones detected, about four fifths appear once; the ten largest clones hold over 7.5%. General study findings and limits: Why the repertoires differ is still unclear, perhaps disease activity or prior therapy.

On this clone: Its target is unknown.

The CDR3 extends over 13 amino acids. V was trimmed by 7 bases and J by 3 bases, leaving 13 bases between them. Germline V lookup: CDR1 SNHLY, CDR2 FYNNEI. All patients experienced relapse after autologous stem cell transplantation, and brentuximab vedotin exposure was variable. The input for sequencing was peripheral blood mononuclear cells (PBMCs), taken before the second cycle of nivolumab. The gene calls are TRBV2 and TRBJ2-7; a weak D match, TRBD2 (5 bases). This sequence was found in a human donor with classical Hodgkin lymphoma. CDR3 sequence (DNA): TGTGCCAGCAATCAGGACTCGCTCTACGAGCAGTACTTC. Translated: CASNQDSLYEQYF.